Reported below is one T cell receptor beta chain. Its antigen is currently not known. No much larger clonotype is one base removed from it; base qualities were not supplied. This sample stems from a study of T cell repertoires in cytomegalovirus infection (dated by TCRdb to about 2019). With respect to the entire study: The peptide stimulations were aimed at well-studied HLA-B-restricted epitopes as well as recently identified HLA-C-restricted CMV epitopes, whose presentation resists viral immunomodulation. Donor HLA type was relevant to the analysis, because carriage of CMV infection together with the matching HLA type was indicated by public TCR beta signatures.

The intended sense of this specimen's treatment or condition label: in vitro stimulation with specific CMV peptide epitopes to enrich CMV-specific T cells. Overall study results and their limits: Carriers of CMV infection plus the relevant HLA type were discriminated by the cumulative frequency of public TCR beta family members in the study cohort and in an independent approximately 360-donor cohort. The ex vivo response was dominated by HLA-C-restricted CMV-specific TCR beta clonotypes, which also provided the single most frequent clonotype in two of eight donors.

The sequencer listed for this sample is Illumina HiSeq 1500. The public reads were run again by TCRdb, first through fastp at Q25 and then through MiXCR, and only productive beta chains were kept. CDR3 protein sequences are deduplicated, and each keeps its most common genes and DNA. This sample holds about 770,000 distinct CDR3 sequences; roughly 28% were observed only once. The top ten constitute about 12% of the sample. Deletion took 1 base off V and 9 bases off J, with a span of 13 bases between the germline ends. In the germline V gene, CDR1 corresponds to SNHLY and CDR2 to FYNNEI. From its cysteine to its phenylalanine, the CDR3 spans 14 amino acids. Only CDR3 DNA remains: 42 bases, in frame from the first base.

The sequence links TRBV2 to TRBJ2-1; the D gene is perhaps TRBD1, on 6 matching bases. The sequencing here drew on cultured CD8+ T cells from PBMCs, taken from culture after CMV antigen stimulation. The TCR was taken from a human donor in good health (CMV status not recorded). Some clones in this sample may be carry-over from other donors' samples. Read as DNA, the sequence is TGTGCCAGCAGTGAAGGGCAGGGGTCGGTTGAGCAGTTCTTC. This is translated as CASSEGQGSVEQFF.